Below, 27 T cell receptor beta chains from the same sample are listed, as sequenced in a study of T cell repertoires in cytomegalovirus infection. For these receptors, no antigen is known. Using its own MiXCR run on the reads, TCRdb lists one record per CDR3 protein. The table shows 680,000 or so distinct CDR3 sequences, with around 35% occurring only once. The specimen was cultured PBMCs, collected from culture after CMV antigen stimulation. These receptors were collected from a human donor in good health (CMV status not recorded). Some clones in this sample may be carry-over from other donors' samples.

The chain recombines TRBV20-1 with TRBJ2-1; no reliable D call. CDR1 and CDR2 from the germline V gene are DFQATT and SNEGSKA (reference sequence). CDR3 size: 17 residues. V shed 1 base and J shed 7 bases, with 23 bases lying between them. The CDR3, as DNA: TGCAGTGCTAGAGTTCCCCCCCTGGGCAACTACAAAAATGAGCAGTTCTTC. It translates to CSARVPPLGNYKNEQFF.

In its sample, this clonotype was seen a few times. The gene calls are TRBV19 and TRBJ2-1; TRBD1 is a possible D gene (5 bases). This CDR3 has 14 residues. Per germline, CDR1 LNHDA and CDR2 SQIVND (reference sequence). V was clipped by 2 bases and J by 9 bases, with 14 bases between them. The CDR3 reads CASSIYNRGSEQFF. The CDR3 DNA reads TGTGCCAGTAGTATATACAATAGGGGATCTGAGCAGTTCTTC.

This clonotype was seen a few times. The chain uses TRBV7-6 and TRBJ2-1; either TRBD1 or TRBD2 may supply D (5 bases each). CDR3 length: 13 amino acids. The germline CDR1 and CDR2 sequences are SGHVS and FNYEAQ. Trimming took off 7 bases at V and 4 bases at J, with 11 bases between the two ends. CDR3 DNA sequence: TGTGCCAGCACCCGGGGACCGTACAATGAGCAGTTCTTC. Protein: CASTRGPYNEQFF.

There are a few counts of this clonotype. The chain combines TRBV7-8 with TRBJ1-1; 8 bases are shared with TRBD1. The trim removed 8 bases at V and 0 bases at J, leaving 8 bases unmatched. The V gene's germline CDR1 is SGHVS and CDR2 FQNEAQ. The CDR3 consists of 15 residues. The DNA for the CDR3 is TGTGCCAGCCGAGGACAGGGCTACATGAACACTGAAGCTTTCTTT. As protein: CASRGQGYMNTEAFF.

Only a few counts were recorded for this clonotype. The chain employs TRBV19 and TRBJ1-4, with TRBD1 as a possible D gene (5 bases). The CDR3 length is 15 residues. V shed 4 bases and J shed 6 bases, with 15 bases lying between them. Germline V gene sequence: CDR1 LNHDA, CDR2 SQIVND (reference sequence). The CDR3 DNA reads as TGTGCCAGTAGTACCTACCTGCGAGGGGATGAAAAACTGTTTTTT. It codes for CASSTYLRGDEKLFF.

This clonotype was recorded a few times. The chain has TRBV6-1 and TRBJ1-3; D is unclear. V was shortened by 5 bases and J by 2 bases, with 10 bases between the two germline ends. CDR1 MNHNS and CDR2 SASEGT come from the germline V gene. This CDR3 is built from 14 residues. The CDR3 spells CASSTQAAGNTIYF. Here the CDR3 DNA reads TGTGCCAGCAGTACCCAGGCGGCTGGAAACACCATATATTTT.

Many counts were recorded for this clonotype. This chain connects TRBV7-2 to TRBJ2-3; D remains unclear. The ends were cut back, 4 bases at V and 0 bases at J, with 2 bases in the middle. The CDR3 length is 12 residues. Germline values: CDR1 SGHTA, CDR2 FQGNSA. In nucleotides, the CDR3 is TGTGCCAGCAGCTCAAGCACAGATACGCAGTATTTT. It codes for CASSSSTDTQYF.

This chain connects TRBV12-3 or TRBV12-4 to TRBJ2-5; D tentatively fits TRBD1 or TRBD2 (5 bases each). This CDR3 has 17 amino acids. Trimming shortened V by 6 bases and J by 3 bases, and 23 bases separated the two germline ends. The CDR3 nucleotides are TGTGCCAGCAGCTCATTCACCGGGACCACGTACAAAGAGACCCAGTACTTC. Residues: CASSSFTGTTYKETQYF.

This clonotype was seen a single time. This CDR3 reads CASSIRDREFDTEAFF. The CDR3 bases are TGTGCCAGCAGCATCCGGGACAGGGAGTTTGACACTGAAGCTTTCTTT. The genes are TRBV11-2 and TRBJ1-1; 9 bases map to TRBD1. Trimming removed 5 bases from V and 3 bases from J; junction bases left unmatched: 10. Per germline, CDR1 SGHAT and CDR2 FQNNGV. The CDR3 extends over 16 amino acids. Using reference TRBV11-2 and TRBJ1-1 for the parts outside the CDR3, the full variable domain is EAGVAQSPRYKIIEKRQSVAFWCNPISGHATLYWYQQILGQGPKLLIQFQNNGVVDDSQLPKDRFSAERLKGVDSTLKIQPAKLEDSAVYLCASSIRDREFDTEAFFGQGTRLTVV.

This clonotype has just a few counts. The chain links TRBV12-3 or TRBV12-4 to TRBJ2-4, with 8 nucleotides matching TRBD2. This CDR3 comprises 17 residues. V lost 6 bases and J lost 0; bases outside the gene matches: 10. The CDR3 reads CASSQGQRGLAKNIQYF. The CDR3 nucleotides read TGTGCCAGCAGCCAGGGTCAGCGGGGGCTAGCCAAAAACATTCAGTACTTC.

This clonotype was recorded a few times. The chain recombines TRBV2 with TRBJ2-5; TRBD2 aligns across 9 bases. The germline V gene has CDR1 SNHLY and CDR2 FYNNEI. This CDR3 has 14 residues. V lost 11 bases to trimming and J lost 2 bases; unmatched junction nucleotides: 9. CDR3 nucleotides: TGTGCCGGGACGGGGAGCGGGGGGCAAGAGACCCAGTACTTC. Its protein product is CAGTGSGGQETQYF.

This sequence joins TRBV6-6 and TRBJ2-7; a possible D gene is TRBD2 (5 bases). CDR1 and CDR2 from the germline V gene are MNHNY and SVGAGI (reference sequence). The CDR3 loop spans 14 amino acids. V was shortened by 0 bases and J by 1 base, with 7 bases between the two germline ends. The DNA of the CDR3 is TGTGCCAGCAGTTACTCGAGGGCTTCCTACGAGCAGTACTTC. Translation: CASSYSRASYEQYF.

The CDR3 sequence: CASSRDRDGSYGYTF. For the CDR3, the DNA is TGCGCCAGCAGCCGGGACAGGGATGGGAGCTATGGCTACACCTTC. The genes are TRBV5-1 and TRBJ1-2; 9 nucleotides align to TRBD1. This CDR3 has 15 amino acids. Germline V lookup: CDR1 SGHRS, CDR2 YFSETQ. V shed 4 bases and J 4 bases; nucleotides not matched to a gene: 8.

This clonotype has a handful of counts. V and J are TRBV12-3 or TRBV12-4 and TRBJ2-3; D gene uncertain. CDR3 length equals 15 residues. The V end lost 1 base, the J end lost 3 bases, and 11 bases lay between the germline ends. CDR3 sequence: CASSLVGRRTDTQYF. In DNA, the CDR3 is TGTGCCAGCAGTTTAGTAGGCCGGAGAACAGATACGCAGTATTTT.

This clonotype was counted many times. The CDR3 DNA sequence: TGTGCCAGCAGCGGATCCGGGACAGGGGGCACAGATACGCAGTATTTT. Translated: CASSGSGTGGTDTQYF. The rearrangement joins TRBV7-2 to TRBJ2-3, with 10 bases that match TRBD1. CDR1 and CDR2 (germline): SGHTA, FQGNSA. The CDR3 length is 16 residues. V lost 5 bases to trimming and J lost 1 base; unmatched junction nucleotides: 6.

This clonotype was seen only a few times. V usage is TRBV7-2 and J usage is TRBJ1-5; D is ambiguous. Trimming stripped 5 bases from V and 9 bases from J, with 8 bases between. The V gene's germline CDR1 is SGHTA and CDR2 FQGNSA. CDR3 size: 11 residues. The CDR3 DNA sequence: TGTGCCAGCAGCACCCCGGGGCCCCAGCATTTT. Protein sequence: CASSTPGPQHF.

CDR3 sequence (DNA): TGCAGTGCTTGCCCCACAGGGAATGAAAAACTGTTTTTT. It encodes CSACPTGNEKLFF. The chain couples TRBV20-1 to TRBJ1-4; the D gene is possibly TRBD1 (6 bases). Germline values: CDR1 DFQATT, CDR2 SNEGSKA (reference sequence). V lost 5 bases to trimming and J lost 5 bases, with 12 bases between them. The CDR3 is 13 residues long.

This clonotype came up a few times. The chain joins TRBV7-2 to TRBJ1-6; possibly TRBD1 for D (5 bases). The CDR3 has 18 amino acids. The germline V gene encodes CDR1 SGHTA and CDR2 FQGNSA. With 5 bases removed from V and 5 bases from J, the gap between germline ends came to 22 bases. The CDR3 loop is CASSDYEMGRINNSPLHF. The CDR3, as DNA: TGTGCCAGCAGCGACTATGAAATGGGACGGATTAATAATTCACCCCTCCACTTT.

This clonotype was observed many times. The CDR3 is CASSPETLNTEAFF. CDR3 DNA: TGTGCCAGCAGCCCAGAGACGTTGAACACTGAAGCTTTCTTT. V is TRBV7-9 and J is TRBJ1-1; D is ambiguous. The CDR3 spans 14 residues. The ends were cut back, 5 bases at V and 0 bases at J, with 10 bases in the middle. From germline, CDR1 is SEHNR and CDR2 FQNEAQ (reference sequence). The full variable domain, rest sourced from reference TRBV7-9 and TRBJ1-1, is DTGVSQNPRHKITKRGQNVTFRCDPISEHNRLYWYRQTLGQGPEFLTYFQNEAQLEKSRLLSDRFSAERPKGSFSTLEIQRTEQGDSAMYLCASSPETLNTEAFFGQGTRLTVV.

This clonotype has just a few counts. CDR3 amino acids: CASTTGNTEAFF. For the CDR3, the DNA is TGTGCCAGCACAACAGGGAACACTGAAGCTTTCTTT. V is TRBV7-9 and J is TRBJ1-1, with a possible D match to TRBD1 (5 bases). V lost 7 bases and J lost 1, with 7 bases in between. Per germline, CDR1 SEHNR and CDR2 FQNEAQ (reference sequence). CDR3 length: 12 residues.

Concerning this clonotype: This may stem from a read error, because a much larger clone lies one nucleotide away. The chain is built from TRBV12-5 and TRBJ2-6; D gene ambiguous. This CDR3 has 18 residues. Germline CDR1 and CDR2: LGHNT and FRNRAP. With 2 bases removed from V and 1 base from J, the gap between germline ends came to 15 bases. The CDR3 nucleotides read TGTGCTAGTGGTTTGATCCCGGACGGAGAGTCTGGGGCCAACGTCCTGACTTTC. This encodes CASGLIPDGESGANVLTF.

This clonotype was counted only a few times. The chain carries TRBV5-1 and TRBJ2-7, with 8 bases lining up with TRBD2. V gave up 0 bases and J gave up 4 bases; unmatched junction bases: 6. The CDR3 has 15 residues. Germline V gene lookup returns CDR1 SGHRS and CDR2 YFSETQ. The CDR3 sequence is CASSLAPGGRYEQYF. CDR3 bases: TGCGCCAGCAGCTTGGCTCCGGGGGGGCGATACGAGCAGTACTTC.

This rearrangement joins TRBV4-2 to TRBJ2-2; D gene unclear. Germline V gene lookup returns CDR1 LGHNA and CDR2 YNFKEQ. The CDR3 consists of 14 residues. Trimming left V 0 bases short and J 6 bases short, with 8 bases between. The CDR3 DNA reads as TGTGCCAGCAGCCAAGATCTGCGATCCGGGGAGCTGTTTTTT. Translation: CASSQDLRSGELFF.

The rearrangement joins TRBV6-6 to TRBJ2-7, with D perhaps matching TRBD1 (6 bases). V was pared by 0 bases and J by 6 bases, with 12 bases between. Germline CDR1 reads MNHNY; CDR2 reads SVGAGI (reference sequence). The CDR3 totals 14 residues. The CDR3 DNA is TGTGCCAGCAGTTACTCGGACAGTCCCCTCGAGCAGTACTTC. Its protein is CASSYSDSPLEQYF.

In nucleotides, the CDR3 is TGTGCCATCAGTGGACAGGGCGGCGGTTATGAAGCTTTCTTT. Amino acid sequence: CAISGQGGGYEAFF. This rearrangement joins TRBV10-3 to TRBJ1-1; 7 positions match TRBD1. CDR1 and CDR2 (germline): ENHRY, SYGVKD. The V segment lost 4 bases and the J segment 7 bases; nucleotides outside the gene matches: 9. CDR3 length: 14 amino acids.

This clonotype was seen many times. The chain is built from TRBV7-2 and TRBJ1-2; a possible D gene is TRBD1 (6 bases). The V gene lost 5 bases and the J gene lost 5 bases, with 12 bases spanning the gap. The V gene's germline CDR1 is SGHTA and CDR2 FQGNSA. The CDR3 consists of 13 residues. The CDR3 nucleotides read TGTGCCAGCAGCCACGGGACATATTATGGCTACACCTTC. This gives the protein CASSHGTYYGYTF.

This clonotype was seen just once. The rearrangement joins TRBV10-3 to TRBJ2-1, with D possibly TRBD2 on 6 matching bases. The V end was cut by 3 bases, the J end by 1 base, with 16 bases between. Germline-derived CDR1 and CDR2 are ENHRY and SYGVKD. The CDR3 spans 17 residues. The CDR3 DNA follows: TGTGCCATCAGTGAACGAGGACGAGGACTATCCTACAATGAGCAGTTCTTC. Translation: CAISERGRGLSYNEQFF.